Described below is a single T cell receptor (beta chain) sequence and its context. Sequencing was performed with immunoSEQ multiplex PCR; in TCRdb, only in-frame clones are kept and a portion is missing. In the table there are about 730,000 clones, 70% to 90% of which are singletons. The data were taken from a study of shared T cell receptors in the human thymus. The CDR3 runs to 15 residues. Germline trimming cut 6 bases from V and 3 bases from J; bases unmatched to any gene: 7. Germline loops: CDR1 MNHNS, CDR2 SASEGT. The data also belong to a second study, concerning human thymus T cells. That study adds: Thymic samples were excised during corrective heart operations.

The sequenced sample was thymocytes. The source is a girl younger than two with a congenital heart defect. The V call is TRBV6-1, the J call TRBJ2-7; 11 nucleotides agree with TRBD1. The CDR3 DNA reads TGTGCCAGCAGACGGGACAGGGGGGAATACTACGAGCAGTACTTC. Protein sequence: CASRRDRGEYYEQYF.